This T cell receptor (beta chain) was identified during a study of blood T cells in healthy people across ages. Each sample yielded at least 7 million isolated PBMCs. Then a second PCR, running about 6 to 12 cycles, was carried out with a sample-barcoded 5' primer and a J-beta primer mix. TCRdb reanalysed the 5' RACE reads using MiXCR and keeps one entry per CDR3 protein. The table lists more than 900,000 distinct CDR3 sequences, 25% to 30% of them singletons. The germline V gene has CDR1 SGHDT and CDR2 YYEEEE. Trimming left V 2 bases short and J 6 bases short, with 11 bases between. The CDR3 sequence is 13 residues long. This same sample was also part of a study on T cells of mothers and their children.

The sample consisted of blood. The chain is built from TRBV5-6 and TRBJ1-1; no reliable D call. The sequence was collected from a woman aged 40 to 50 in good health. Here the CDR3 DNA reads TGTGCCAGCAGCTTCCTGGAGAAGGCTGAAGCTTTCTTT. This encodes CASSFLEKAEAFF. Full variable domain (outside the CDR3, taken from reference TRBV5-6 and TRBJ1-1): DAGVTQSPTHLIKTRGQQVTLRCSPKSGHDTVSWYQQALGQGPQFIFQYYEEEERQRGNFPDRFSGHQFPNYSSELNVNALLLGDSALYLCASSFLEKAEAFFGQGTRLTVV.